A single T cell receptor beta chain is shown here with its context. There is no known antigen for this receptor. Within one base of it there is no much larger clone, and no base qualities were kept. This entry comes from a study of blood T cell repertoires in COVID-19 (TCRdb year 2020). Regarding the complete study: Samples from collaborators originated in the United States, Italy and Spain and spanned both the acute and convalescent phases of COVID-19. The prospective study material was composed of cDNA or gDNA derived from T cells, B-cell-depleted T cells, or PBMCs. Deeply sampled blood TCRbeta repertoires from subjects exposed to, actively infected with, or recovered from COVID-19 were included in the dataset. The repertoires were released in a freely available public database meant as a resource for research on the immune response to SARS-CoV-2. The samples were drawn from the first 160 participants of the ongoing ImmuneRACE study and from more than 1,000 subjects provided by 6 global collaborators. Nearly every sample came with metadata listing a de-identified subject ID, COVID-19 status, age in years and sex. Where available, HLA class I and class II types were taken from metadata supplied by the sample provider and were not determined by assay-based typing. Results the study describes overall, beyond this receptor: The amount of clinical and demographic metadata varied by source and participant and was provided uncurated.

Each collaborating institution followed its own protocols to collect whole blood in K2EDTA tubes. For TCRbeta analysis, collaborator samples were shipped as frozen whole blood, as isolated PBMCs, or as DNA extracted from either sample type. TCRbeta CDR3 regions were amplified from genomic DNA using the immunoSEQ Assay, a bias-controlled multiplex PCR. As for the original processing: Nucleated cell counts per sample were estimated from amplification of reference gene primers within the assay. To quantify the absolute abundance of each unique TCRbeta CDR3 rearrangement, sequence reads were collapsed and filtered. Productive Simpson clonality was computed per sample as the square root of Simpson's diversity index over productive rearrangements. Drawn from immuneACCESS, this table holds only the in-frame rearrangements with V and J called that TCRdb kept. Clones are partly lost; checked studies trace under half to an unresolved V gene and leave the rest unexplained. That table supplies the V and J calls and clone size; D and trimming were determined from the DNA. Recorded for this sample are 91,000 or so clones; about 83% of them occurred a single time. The ten largest clones add up to 15% of the sample.

Relative to germline, V is 0 bases shorter and J is 4 bases shorter, with 17 bases between their ends. The CDR3, cysteine through phenylalanine, is 17 amino acids long. The retained sequence is limited to the CDR3, 51 bases, with the frame set at the first base. Based on the germline V gene (reference sequence), the CDR1 and CDR2 sequences are LGHDT and YNNKEL. The receptor was isolated from a human donor in a cohort sampled during active COVID-19. The sequenced sample was peripheral blood. The chain is assembled from TRBV3-1 (or the pseudogene TRBV3-2) and TRBJ2-3; matching of 5 bases hints at TRBD1 as the D gene. The DNA is as follows: TGTGCCAGCAGCCAAGATAAAGAGGTTGAAGGGGCAGATACGCAGTATTTT. Its protein product is CASSQDKEVEGADTQYF.